Following are 10 T cell receptor beta chains from one sample sequenced in a study of blood T cell repertoires in COVID-19. TCRdb's copy holds only in-frame clones and misses some; the assay was immunoSEQ multiplex PCR. Counted here are some 110,000 clones, approximately 80% occurring once; the ten biggest clones make up 0.83%. Sequenced material: peripheral blood. The receptor set was obtained from a woman in her seventies with acute or convalescent COVID-19.

The rearrangement joins TRBV2 to TRBJ1-5; 11 nucleotides align to TRBD1. The junction had 7 bases not matched to a gene; V was cut back by 6 bases and J by 6 bases. Germline CDR1 SNHLY, CDR2 FYNNEI. This CDR3 spans 15 amino acids. CDR3 nucleotide sequence: TGTGCCAGCAGGCTTGGACAGGGGGCGGGTCAGCCCCAGCATTTT. Translation: CASRLGQGAGQPQHF.

This chain links TRBV2 with TRBJ1-1; no definite D call. The CDR3 has 12 residues. Germline V gene data show CDR1 as SNHLY and CDR2 as FYNNEI. The ends were cut back, 11 bases at V and 0 bases at J, with 10 bases in the middle. CDR3 sequence (DNA): TGTGCCGCGGGATTAATGAACACTGAAGCTTTCTTT. It encodes CAAGLMNTEAFF.

The V call is TRBV2, the J call TRBJ2-2; 11 bases align to TRBD2. The germline V gene has CDR1 SNHLY and CDR2 FYNNEI. J lost 6 bases, V lost 6 bases, and 6 bases had no gene match. There are 15 residues in the CDR3. The CDR3 sequence: CASSLLAGDAGELFF. The CDR3 DNA follows: TGTGCCAGCAGCCTACTAGCGGGGGATGCCGGGGAGCTGTTTTTT.

This clone has only one observation. The chain recombines TRBV10-3 with TRBJ2-4, with D perhaps matching TRBD1 (6 bases). The length of the CDR3 is 14 residues. Germline-derived CDR1 and CDR2 are ENHRY and SYGVKD. V lost 10 bases to trimming and J lost 0 bases, with 13 bases between them. The DNA of the CDR3 is TGTGCCACTCGGGACATTCTAGCCAAAAACATTCAGTACTTC. Encoded protein: CATRDILAKNIQYF.

A single count supports this clone. V is TRBV6-5 and J is TRBJ2-2; possible D gene TRBD1, 5 bases. Germline V gene data show CDR1 as MNHEY and CDR2 as SVGAGI. V shed 8 bases and J shed 7 bases, with 17 bases lying between them. This CDR3 comprises 14 residues. Here the CDR3 reads CASHNQGRGGELFF. DNA for the CDR3: TGTGCCAGCCATAACCAGGGTAGGGGCGGGGAGCTGTTTTTT.

The genes are TRBV6-1 and TRBJ2-7, with no clear D. Looked up from germline, CDR1 is MNHNS and CDR2 is SASEGT. This CDR3 is built from 13 residues. V was shortened by 1 base and J by 2 bases, with 6 bases between the two germline ends. The CDR3 spells CASSEGGTYEQYF. The CDR3 nucleotides read TGTGCCAGCAGTGAAGGCGGCACCTACGAGCAGTACTTC.

The chain employs TRBV6-5 and TRBJ1-2, with D perhaps matching TRBD1 (5 bases). Per the germline V gene, CDR1 is MNHEY and CDR2 is SVGAGI. The CDR3 extends over 14 amino acids. Trimming took off 5 bases at V and 4 bases at J, with 14 bases between the two ends. CDR3 in amino acids: CASSPGRGGYGYTF. The DNA for the CDR3 is TGTGCCAGCAGTCCCGGGAGGGGTGGCTATGGCTACACCTTC.

The genes are TRBV10-2 and TRBJ1-2; 7 bases map to TRBD1. This CDR3 has 13 residues. Germline CDR1 and CDR2: WSHSY and SAAADI. Unmatched junction bases numbered 7, after V lost 4 bases and J lost 8 bases. This chain's CDR3 is CASSADREQGYTF. The DNA of the CDR3 is TGCGCCAGCAGTGCCGACAGGGAGCAAGGCTACACCTTC.

The chain's CDR3 is CASQRRGGNTIYF. The CDR3 DNA sequence: TGTGCCAGCCAGCGGCGAGGCGGAAACACCATATATTTT. This chain links TRBV19 with TRBJ1-3; D gene unclear. Trimming took 9 bases from V and 4 from J, leaving 13 bases between them. This CDR3 contains 13 residues. CDR1 and CDR2 (germline): LNHDA, SQIVND (reference sequence).

CDR3 in DNA: TGTGCCAGCAGTGAGGGCCCCTCCCGTCTAGGCCAAGAGACCCAGTACTTC. It codes for CASSEGPSRLGQETQYF. The chain combines TRBV7-8 with TRBJ2-5; D possibly corresponds to TRBD2 (5 bases). Trimming pared 6 bases from V and 1 base from J, leaving 21 bases between. CDR1 SGHVS and CDR2 FQNEAQ come from the germline V gene. This CDR3 has 17 residues.